The clone carrying this T cell receptor beta chain has just a few counts. The CDR3 covers 11 residues. Trimming removed 4 bases from V and 3 bases from J, with 7 bases in between. Looked up from germline, CDR1 is SQVTM and CDR2 is ANQGSEA. The sample belongs to a study of control samples from healthy donors and cancer patients. Sequencing was performed with immunoSEQ multiplex PCR; in TCRdb, only in-frame clones are kept and a portion is missing. The repertoire includes 350,000 to 450,000 clones, about 93% of them detected once, and 5.5% to 7.5% sits in the top ten. The chain joins TRBV29-1 to TRBJ2-7; D possibly corresponds to TRBD2 (5 bases). The sequencing sample was made of PBMCs. The sequence was collected from a man between 40 and 49 years old with head and neck cancer. CDR3 region: CSVVRGYEQYF. CDR3 nucleotides: TGCAGCGTTGTACGGGGCTACGAGCAGTACTTC.